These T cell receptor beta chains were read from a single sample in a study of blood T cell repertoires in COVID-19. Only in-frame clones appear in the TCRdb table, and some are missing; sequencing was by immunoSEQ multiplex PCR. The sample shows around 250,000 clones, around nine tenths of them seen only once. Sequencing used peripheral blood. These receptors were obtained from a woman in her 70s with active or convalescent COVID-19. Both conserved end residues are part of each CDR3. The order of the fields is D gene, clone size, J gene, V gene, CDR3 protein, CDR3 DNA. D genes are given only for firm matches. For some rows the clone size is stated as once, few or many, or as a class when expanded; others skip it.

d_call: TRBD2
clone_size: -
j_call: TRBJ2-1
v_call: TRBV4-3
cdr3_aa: CASSLSGGTYNEQFF
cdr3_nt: TGCGCCAGCAGCCTCAGCGGGGGTACTTACAATGAGCAGTTCTTC

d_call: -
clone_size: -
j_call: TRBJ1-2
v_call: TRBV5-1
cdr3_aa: CASSSPGEARGYTF
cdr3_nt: TGCGCCAGCAGCAGTCCCGGGGAGGCGCGAGGCTACACCTTC

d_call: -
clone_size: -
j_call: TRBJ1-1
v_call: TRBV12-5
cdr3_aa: CASGNLQLTEAFF
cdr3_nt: TGTGCTAGTGGGAACCTACAGCTCACTGAAGCTTTCTTT

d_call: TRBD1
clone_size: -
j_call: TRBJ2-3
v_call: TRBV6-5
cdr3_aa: CASIKDRAGTDTQYF
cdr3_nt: TGTGCCAGCATTAAAGACAGGGCGGGCACAGATACGCAGTATTTT

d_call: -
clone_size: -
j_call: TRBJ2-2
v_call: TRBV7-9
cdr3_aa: CAARAGVTGELFF
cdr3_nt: TGTGCCGCAAGGGCAGGGGTAACAGGGGAGCTGTTTTTT

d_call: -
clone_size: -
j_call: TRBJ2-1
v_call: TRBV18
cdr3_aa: CASSPAGQTSYNEQFF
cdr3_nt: TGTGCCAGCTCCCCGGCCGGACAGACCTCCTACAATGAGCAGTTCTTC

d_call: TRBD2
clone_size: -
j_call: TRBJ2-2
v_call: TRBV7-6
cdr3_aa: CASRVLAGGTGELFF
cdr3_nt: TGTGCCAGCAGGGTTCTAGCGGGGGGCACCGGGGAGCTGTTTTTT

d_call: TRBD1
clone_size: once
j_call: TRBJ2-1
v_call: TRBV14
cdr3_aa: CASSQEGTGVEQFF
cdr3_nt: TGTGCCAGCAGCCAAGAGGGGACAGGGGTTGAGCAGTTCTTC

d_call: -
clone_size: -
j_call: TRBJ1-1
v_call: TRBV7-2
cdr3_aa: CASKRGLNTEAFF
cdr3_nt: TGTGCCAGCAAGAGAGGCCTGAACACTGAAGCTTTCTTT

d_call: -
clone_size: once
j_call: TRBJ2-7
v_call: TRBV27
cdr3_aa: CASSLSLTGTYEQYF
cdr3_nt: TGTGCCAGCAGTTTATCCCTCACAGGGACCTACGAGCAGTACTTC

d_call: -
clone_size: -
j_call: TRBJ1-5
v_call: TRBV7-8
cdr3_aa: CASSLAGPGMNQPQHF
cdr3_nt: TGTGCCAGCAGCTTAGCAGGCCCAGGGATGAATCAGCCCCAGCATTTT

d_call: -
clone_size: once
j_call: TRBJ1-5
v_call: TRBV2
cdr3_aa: CASSEQGVSNQPQHF
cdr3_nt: TGTGCCAGCAGTGAACAGGGTGTGAGCAATCAGCCCCAGCATTTT

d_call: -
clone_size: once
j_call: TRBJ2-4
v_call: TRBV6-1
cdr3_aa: CASSERTIWNIQYF
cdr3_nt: TGTGCCAGCAGTGAAAGGACTATATGGAACATTCAGTACTTC

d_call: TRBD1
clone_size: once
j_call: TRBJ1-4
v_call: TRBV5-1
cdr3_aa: CASSASGTGGEVGEKLFF
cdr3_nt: TGCGCCAGCAGCGCCTCCGGGACAGGGGGCGAGGTGGGAGAAAAACTGTTTTTT

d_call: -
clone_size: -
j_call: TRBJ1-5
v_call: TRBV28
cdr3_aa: CASSLGGVLNQPQHF
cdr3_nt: TGTGCCAGCAGTTTAGGGGGGGTTCTCAATCAGCCCCAGCATTTT

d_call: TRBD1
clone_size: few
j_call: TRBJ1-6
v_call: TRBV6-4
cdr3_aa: CASSRDRGFDSPLHF
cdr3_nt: TGTGCCAGCAGCCGGGACAGGGGTTTCGATTCACCCCTCCACTTT